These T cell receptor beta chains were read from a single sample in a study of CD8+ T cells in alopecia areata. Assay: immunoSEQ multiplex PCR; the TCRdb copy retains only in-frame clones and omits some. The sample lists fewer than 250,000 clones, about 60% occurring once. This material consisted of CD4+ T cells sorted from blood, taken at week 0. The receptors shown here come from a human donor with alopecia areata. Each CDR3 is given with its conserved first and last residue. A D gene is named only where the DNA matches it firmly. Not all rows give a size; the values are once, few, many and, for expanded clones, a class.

DNA: TGTGCCACCAACCAACTGGGGTCCAGCCGCTCTGGGGCCAACGTCCTGACTTTC
CDR3: CATNQLGSSRSGANVLTF
D: -
size: few
J: TRBJ2-6
V: TRBV19

DNA: TGTGCCAGTATTCCAGGGGGGAGTTACGGGGAGCTGTTTTTT
CDR3: CASIPGGSYGELFF
D: -
size: few
J: TRBJ2-2
V: TRBV19

DNA: TGTGCCTGGAGTGGACGACTAGCGGGGTACGAGCAGTACTTC
CDR3: CAWSGRLAGYEQYF
D: TRBD2
size: few
J: TRBJ2-7
V: TRBV30

DNA: TGTGCCAGCAGCTTAGCGTCTAGGGGTATTTATGAGCAGTTCTTC
CDR3: CASSLASRGIYEQFF
D: -
size: -
J: TRBJ2-1
V: TRBV11-2

DNA: TGCGCCAGCAGTCAATCCGGCCTCCAGGTCAGCACAGATACGCAGTATTTT
CDR3: CASSQSGLQVSTDTQYF
D: -
size: -
J: TRBJ2-3
V: TRBV23-1

DNA: TGTGCCACCAGCACTACTAGCGGGAGAGGTTTGGAGACCCAGTACTTC
CDR3: CATSTTSGRGLETQYF
D: TRBD2
size: -
J: TRBJ2-5
V: TRBV15

DNA: TGTGCCAGCAGTGACAGGGACTATAGCACAGATACGCAGTATTTT
CDR3: CASSDRDYSTDTQYF
D: TRBD2
size: -
J: TRBJ2-3
V: TRBV6-1

DNA: TGTGCCAGCAGCCAAAGCAACTATGGCTACACCTTC
CDR3: CASSQSNYGYTF
D: -
size: once
J: TRBJ1-2
V: TRBV14

DNA: TGTGCCAGCAGCTTAGGAGCTCGGAGAGGTCATGGCTACACCTTC
CDR3: CASSLGARRGHGYTF
D: -
size: -
J: TRBJ1-2
V: TRBV7-2

DNA: TGTGCCAGCAGTTACTCGACTGGGACAGTGAACACTGAAGCTTTCTTT
CDR3: CASSYSTGTVNTEAFF
D: TRBD1
size: -
J: TRBJ1-1
V: TRBV6-5

DNA: TGCGCCAGCAGCTTGGATCCCATCCTCGAGCAGTACTTC
CDR3: CASSLDPILEQYF
D: -
size: -
J: TRBJ2-7
V: TRBV5-1

DNA: TGCAGCGTTGACAAAACTAACTATGGCTACACCTTC
CDR3: CSVDKTNYGYTF
D: -
size: -
J: TRBJ1-2
V: TRBV29-1

DNA: TGTGCCAGTAGTCCCCGACAGGGTCCAGATACGCAGTATTTT
CDR3: CASSPRQGPDTQYF
D: TRBD1
size: -
J: TRBJ2-3
V: TRBV19

DNA: TGCGCCAGCAGCCGCGAGGCCGGGACGAAAGGGAATGAGCAGTTCTTC
CDR3: CASSREAGTKGNEQFF
D: -
size: -
J: TRBJ2-1
V: TRBV5-1

DNA: TGTGCCAGCAGTTTACTAGCGGGAGGACGACCGGGGGAGCAGTACTTC
CDR3: CASSLLAGGRPGEQYF
D: TRBD2
size: -
J: TRBJ2-7
V: TRBV27

DNA: TGTGCCAGCAGCCCCCTCCGACGGGGCTCCGAGCAGTACTTC
CDR3: CASSPLRRGSEQYF
D: -
size: -
J: TRBJ2-7
V: TRBV6-5

DNA: TGTGCCTGGATTCCCCCGGGGGGCCCCGGGGAGCTGTTTTTT
CDR3: CAWIPPGGPGELFF
D: -
size: -
J: TRBJ2-2
V: TRBV30

DNA: TGTGCCAGCAGCATCGGCGGGGGGGGAGGCACAGATACGCAGTATTTT
CDR3: CASSIGGGGGTDTQYF
D: TRBD2
size: -
J: TRBJ2-3
V: TRBV9

DNA: TGCGCCAGCAGCCAGGAGGGACGTCCTTCCAATGAGCAGTTCTTC
CDR3: CASSQEGRPSNEQFF
D: -
size: -
J: TRBJ2-1
V: TRBV4-1

DNA: TGTGCCAGCAGTTACTCGGCGAGGAATGGCTACACCTTC
CDR3: CASSYSARNGYTF
D: -
size: few
J: TRBJ1-2
V: TRBV6-5

DNA: TGCGCCAGCAGCCGGACACGGAACACTGAAGCTTTCTTT
CDR3: CASSRTRNTEAFF
D: -
size: once
J: TRBJ1-1
V: TRBV5-1

DNA: TGTGCCTGGAGTGTTGGGACTAGCGGGAGGGCATCCTACGAGCAGTACTTC
CDR3: CAWSVGTSGRASYEQYF
D: TRBD2
size: -
J: TRBJ2-7
V: TRBV30

DNA: TGTGCCAGCAGCTGGGACAGGCCTAACACCGGGGAGCTGTTTTTT
CDR3: CASSWDRPNTGELFF
D: TRBD1
size: -
J: TRBJ2-2
V: TRBV5-4

DNA: TGTGCCTGGATTAGACAGGGGAACACCGGGGAGCTGTTTTTT
CDR3: CAWIRQGNTGELFF
D: TRBD1
size: -
J: TRBJ2-2
V: TRBV30

DNA: TGCAGCGTTAAGACAGGGTACAATGAGCAGTTCTTC
CDR3: CSVKTGYNEQFF
D: TRBD1
size: once
J: TRBJ2-1
V: TRBV29-1

DNA: TGTGCCAGCAGCCCCGTTCCGGATGCGAGGACAGATACGCAGTATTTT
CDR3: CASSPVPDARTDTQYF
D: -
size: -
J: TRBJ2-3
V: TRBV9

DNA: TGTGCCTGGGCCACAAGGACAGGTCGGACCGGGGAGCTGTTTTTT
CDR3: CAWATRTGRTGELFF
D: TRBD1
size: -
J: TRBJ2-2
V: TRBV30

DNA: TGTGCCAGCAGCCCCAGTCGGGTGCGCACTGAAGCTTTCTTT
CDR3: CASSPSRVRTEAFF
D: -
size: -
J: TRBJ1-1
V: TRBV6-5

DNA: TGCGCCAGCAGTCAATTCCCGGATGGCTTCTCTGGAAACACCATATATTTT
CDR3: CASSQFPDGFSGNTIYF
D: -
size: many
J: TRBJ1-3
V: TRBV23-1

DNA: TGTGCCAGCAGCTTAATAGGCTGGGGAGCTTTCTTT
CDR3: CASSLIGWGAFF
D: -
size: -
J: TRBJ1-1
V: TRBV7-3

DNA: TGTGCCATCAGCCCGGGAGGACAGGGGAATCAGCCCCAGCATTTT
CDR3: CAISPGGQGNQPQHF
D: TRBD1
size: -
J: TRBJ1-5
V: TRBV10-3

DNA: TGTGCCAGCAGGGATATGATGAGCGGCAGTCCGGTAAAACTGTTTTTT
CDR3: CASRDMMSGSPVKLFF
D: -
size: -
J: TRBJ1-4
V: TRBV2

DNA: TGTGCCACCAGCAGAGGTGGACAGCTGAACACTGAAGCTTTCTTT
CDR3: CATSRGGQLNTEAFF
D: -
size: -
J: TRBJ1-1
V: TRBV15

DNA: TGTGCCAGTAGTATGACTAATAGCGAGCAGTACTTC
CDR3: CASSMTNSEQYF
D: -
size: -
J: TRBJ2-7
V: TRBV19

DNA: TGTGCCAGCAGCCAAGAAATCCTCGGGAGTGGCTACACCTTC
CDR3: CASSQEILGSGYTF
D: -
size: once
J: TRBJ1-2
V: TRBV14